This TCR beta chain is drawn from a study of cytomegalovirus exposure and HLA in healthy donors. The primer mix had 60 Vbeta and 13 Jbeta primers. The repertoire was sequenced with immunoSEQ multiplex PCR; TCRdb's copy has only in-frame clones and lacks some. Of about 180,000 clones listed, around 80% are singletons. Points from the study as a whole: Associated with HLA alleles at 0.05 false discovery rate in a later analysis were 16,951 TCR beta sequences. Analysis was carried out at a later point, and it linked a missense DCLRE1C variant to TCR beta V- and J-gene trimming.

Notes on this clone: The antigen remains unidentified.

The clonotype comes from a man aged 18 to 29 in good health and CMV-seronegative. The sequenced sample consisted of PBMCs.

The CDR3 nucleotides read TGCGCCAGCAGCCAAGGGGGGGGCACAGATACGCAGTATTTT. It codes for CASSQGGGTDTQYF. V is TRBV4-3 and J is TRBJ2-3; TRBD2 might be the D (6 bases). V was pared by 1 base and J by 1 base, with 6 bases between. The CDR3 runs 14 residues. Germline V gene data show CDR1 as LGHNA and CDR2 as YSLEER.